A single sample gave rise to the 14 T cell receptor beta chains below, sequenced in a study of T-cell memory formation after mild COVID-19. Using its own MiXCR run on the 5' RACE reads, TCRdb lists one record per CDR3 protein. The sample yields about 240,000 distinct CDR3 sequences, over 9% seen once. The sequenced sample consisted of PBMCs or a T cell subset sorted from them (not recorded which). These receptors came from a man aged 18-30 years who had mild COVID-19 (a few samples of this study predate the infection). Cell type and time point are not known.

V usage is TRBV7-3 and J usage is TRBJ2-3, with 7 bases identical to TRBD2. CDR3 length: 16 residues. Germline values: CDR1 SGHTA, CDR2 FQGTGA. After removal of 5 bases from V and 2 bases from J, the junction contained 10 bases not matched to a gene. The CDR3 DNA sequence: TGTGCCAGCAGCCTTCGGGCTGGGGGGGTCACAGATACGCAGTATTTT. This translates into CASSLRAGGVTDTQYF.

The rearrangement links TRBV6-4 to TRBJ1-1; D gene ambiguous. Trimming shortened V by 6 bases and J by 1 base, and 9 bases separated the two germline ends. The V gene's germline CDR1 is MRHNA and CDR2 SNTAGT. The CDR3 has 13 amino acids. The CDR3 DNA reads as TGTGCCAGCAGCTCTGAGCGGAACACTGAAGCTTTCTTT. This codes for CASSSERNTEAFF.

V gene TRBV5-1 combines with J gene TRBJ2-2; a weak D match, TRBD1 (6 bases). Deletions cut 3 bases from V and 0 bases from J, with 12 bases between. This CDR3 is built from 16 residues. Germline lookup yields CDR1 SGHRS and CDR2 YFSETQ. In DNA form, the CDR3 reads TGCGCCAGCAGCTCTACAGGGTCCGCGAACACCGGGGAGCTGTTTTTT. As protein: CASSSTGSANTGELFF.

This chain joins TRBV4-1 and TRBJ2-3, with TRBD1 matching 10 bases. V dropped 6 bases and J dropped 6; count of bases not matched to a gene: 12. Germline CDR1 is MGHRA and CDR2 is YSYEKL. The CDR3 has 16 residues. The CDR3 sequence: CASRSPGQGISDTQYF. CDR3 bases: TGCGCCAGCAGATCACCGGGACAGGGGATCTCGGATACGCAGTATTTT.

The V call is TRBV10-3, the J call TRBJ1-1, with unresolved D. This CDR3 region has 13 residues. Between the trimmed V and J ends, which lost 6 bases and 0 bases, there was a span of 8 bases. Looked up from germline, CDR1 is ENHRY and CDR2 is SYGVKD. The CDR3 loop is CAIRTGLNTEAFF. CDR3 DNA: TGTGCCATCAGAACCGGACTGAACACTGAAGCTTTCTTT.

Only a few counts were recorded for this clonotype. The chain carries TRBV7-9 and TRBJ2-3; D unclear. V was pared by 3 bases and J by 2 bases, with 9 bases between. Germline V gene data show CDR1 as SEHNR and CDR2 as FQNEAQ (reference sequence). This CDR3 has 14 amino acids. CDR3 loop: CASSFPVYTDTQYF. The DNA of the CDR3 is TGTGCCAGCAGCTTTCCGGTTTACACAGATACGCAGTATTTT.

This clonotype was observed a handful of times. The V gene is TRBV12-3 or TRBV12-4, the J gene TRBJ1-4, with D maybe TRBD1 (5 bases). The CDR3 is 14 amino acids. Trimming removed 3 bases from V and 3 bases from J, with 8 bases in between. CDR3 amino acids: CASSFGGANEKLFF. As DNA, the CDR3 is TGTGCCAGCAGTTTCGGGGGGGCTAATGAAAAACTGTTTTTT.

At least ten counts were recorded for this clonotype. The CDR3 spells CASSFGDSETQYF. CDR3 bases: TGTGCCAGCAGTTTTGGGGACTCCGAGACCCAGTACTTC. This chain uses TRBV12-3 or TRBV12-4 with TRBJ2-5; possibly TRBD2 for D (6 bases). The CDR3 length is 13 residues. V was cut by 3 bases and J by 5 bases, with 10 bases left in between.

This clonotype was observed at least ten times. The chain uses TRBV11-2 and TRBJ1-6; TRBD1 is a possible D gene (5 bases). Trimming took 0 bases from V and 10 from J, leaving 10 bases between them. The CDR3 length is 14 residues. Germline CDR1 SGHAT, CDR2 FQNNGV. The CDR3 DNA is TGTGCCAGCAGCTTAGACAGGGTTTTCTCACCCCTCCACTTT. This gives the protein CASSLDRVFSPLHF.

This clonotype was detected many times. The rearrangement uses TRBV7-9 and TRBJ2-1, with a tentative D call TRBD2 (7 bases). Germline-derived CDR1 and CDR2 are SEHNR and FQNEAQ (reference sequence). This CDR3 has 15 amino acids. V was trimmed by 6 bases and J by 5 bases, leaving 17 bases between them. The CDR3 is CASRQTGGHNNEQFF. Written as DNA, the CDR3 is TGTGCCAGCAGGCAAACGGGGGGCCATAACAATGAGCAGTTCTTC.

The genes are TRBV6-2 or TRBV6-3 and TRBJ1-5; D gene uncertain. Germline CDR1 and CDR2: MNHEY and SVGEGT. V was pared by 0 bases and J by 6 bases, with 12 bases between. The CDR3 runs 15 residues. This CDR3 reads CASSYSMRQAQPQHF. In DNA form, the CDR3 reads TGTGCCAGCAGTTACTCGATGAGACAAGCTCAGCCCCAGCATTTT.

V is TRBV6-2 or TRBV6-3 and J is TRBJ2-2, with D perhaps given as TRBD1 or TRBD2 (5 bases each). Trimming shortened V by 6 bases and J by 3 bases, and 11 bases separated the two germline ends. The CDR3 is 14 amino acids. The germline CDR1 and CDR2 sequences are MNHEY and SVGEGT. The CDR3 region has the DNA TGTGCCAGCAGACGGGGACCGTACACCGGGGAGCTGTTTTTT. Encoded protein: CASRRGPYTGELFF.

This clonotype was seen a few times. The rearrangement uses TRBV7-9 and TRBJ2-3; perhaps D is TRBD1 or TRBD2 (5 bases each). Germline loops: CDR1 SEHNR, CDR2 FQNEAQ (reference sequence). This CDR3 contains 14 residues. The V and J ends lost 6 bases and 2 bases respectively, with 12 bases between them. DNA of the CDR3: TGTGCCAGCAGTACGGGACCTATCACAGATACGCAGTATTTT. This gives the protein CASSTGPITDTQYF.

The chain links TRBV15 to TRBJ2-3; D unresolved. CDR1 is LNHNV and CDR2 is YYDKDF in the germline V gene (reference sequence). The germline V and J ends were trimmed by 3 bases and 0 bases, with 10 bases remaining between them. There are 15 residues in the CDR3. The CDR3 bases are TGTGCCACCAGCAGGCGCCGGCCGAGCACAGATACGCAGTATTTT. Translated: CATSRRRPSTDTQYF.